This passage covers 4 T cell receptor beta chains from one sample sequenced in a study of read filtering for tumor transcriptome and immune sequencing. The library was built from about 400 ng RNA with molecular barcoded adaptors for alpha/delta and beta/gamma chains. MiXCR, applied by TCRdb to the reads, yields one record per CDR3 protein. The repertoire holds 100,000 to 150,000 distinct CDR3 sequences, with approximately 12% as singletons. The material sequenced was a population of CD138-negative cells sorted from bone marrow. The receptors here all came from a donor at least 40 years old with multiple myeloma.

Turning to this clonotype: This may arise from a read error, as a much more abundant clone is one base away. CDR3 DNA: TGTGCCAGCAATATACTAGCCCCCGGGGAGCTGTTTTTT. It specifies CASNILAPGELFF. This chain uses TRBV12-3 or TRBV12-4 with TRBJ2-2; D perhaps matches TRBD2 (6 bases). CDR3 length equals 13 residues. V was trimmed by 7 bases and J by 6 bases, leaving 12 bases between them.

This clonotype was recorded at least ten times. In nucleotides, the CDR3 is TGTGCCAGCAGCTTGGAAGGGGTCGCAGGGAAACTGTTTTTT. Its translation is CASSLEGVAGKLFF. The V call is TRBV5-5, the J call TRBJ1-4, with D possibly TRBD1 on 5 matching bases. The CDR3 spans 14 residues. In germline, CDR1 is SGHKS, CDR2 YYEKEE (reference sequence). V dropped 0 bases and J dropped 11 bases, with 14 bases sitting between them.

This clonotype appeared many times. The rearrangement joins TRBV5-4 to TRBJ1-5; D not certain. The V and J ends lost 4 bases and 0 bases respectively, with 5 bases between them. Germline V gene sequence: CDR1 SGHNT, CDR2 YYREEE (reference sequence). The CDR3 covers 13 residues. CDR3 loop: CASSIDSNQPQHF. As DNA, the CDR3 is TGTGCCAGCAGCATAGATAGCAATCAGCCCCAGCATTTT.

There are many counts of this clonotype. This chain joins TRBV5-1 and TRBJ2-1; D may be TRBD1 (6 bases). This CDR3 is 16 amino acids long. The germline CDR1 and CDR2 sequences are SGHRS and YFSETQ. The V and J ends lost 6 bases and 0 bases respectively, with 16 bases between them. CDR3 loop: CASNSGAHSSYNEQFF. The CDR3 bases are TGCGCCAGCAACTCAGGGGCCCACAGCTCCTACAATGAGCAGTTCTTC. Based on the CDR3 plus reference TRBV5-1 and TRBJ2-1, the full variable domain is KAGVTQTPRYLIKTRGQQVTLSCSPISGHRSVSWYQQTPGQGLQFLFEYFSETQRNKGNFPGRFSGRQFSNSRSEMNVSTLELGDSALYLCASNSGAHSSYNEQFFGPGTRLTVL.